The T cell receptor beta chain described here comes from a study of blood T cell repertoires in COVID-19. Study-wide context: Acute-phase and convalescent COVID-19 samples originated in the United States, Italy and Spain. Sources were T cells, B-cell-depleted T cells, or PBMCs; the material itself was cDNA or gDNA.

With V trimmed by 4 bases and J by 2 bases, 8 bases remained unmatched. The CDR3 is 15 residues long. CDR1 is SGHNT and CDR2 is YYREEE in the germline V gene (reference sequence). The assay was immunoSEQ multiplex PCR, and TCRdb's table has in-frame clones only and misses some. The profile shows roughly 230,000 clones, around 90% of them singletons. The gene calls are TRBV5-4 and TRBJ2-7, with TRBD2 identical over 8 bases. The specimen was peripheral blood. The source of this sequence is a human donor in a cohort sampled during active COVID-19. In DNA form, the CDR3 reads TGTGCCAGCAGCCCGGGGGGGGCCTGGACCTACGAGCAGTACTTC. It translates to CASSPGGAWTYEQYF.